This record looks at one TCR beta chain sequence and its context. The antigen is undetermined. The CDR3 length is 13 residues. The germline CDR1 and CDR2 sequences are SGHVS and FNYEAQ. The sample comes from a study of T cells after posttransplantation cyclophosphamide. Findings of the study overall: Later blood repertoires were often dominated by clones from the donor CD8+ memory compartment. TRB overlap between skin or GI tissue T cells and blood was limited. After PTCy, TRB diversity resembled that of CNI/methotrexate controls.

The related graft donor's blood sample was taken on the day of bone marrow donation. Profiling relied on immunoSEQ multiplex PCR, and the TCRdb table lists in-frame clones only, not all of them. This repertoire shows 47,000 or so clones, around 91% found once; its top ten account for less than 3.5%. The specimen sequenced was PBMCs. The J gene is TRBJ2-5, the V gene TRBV7-6; D tentatively reads TRBD1 or TRBD2 (5 bases each). The DNA matches TRBJ2-7 better at its end, which makes the J call doubtful. This TCR derives from a woman aged 50 to 60 in good health and a related stem cell transplant donor. Here the CDR3 reads CASSLGGGGEQYF. The CDR3 DNA sequence: TGTGCCAGCAGCTTAGGGGGTGGGGGCGAGCAGTACTTC.